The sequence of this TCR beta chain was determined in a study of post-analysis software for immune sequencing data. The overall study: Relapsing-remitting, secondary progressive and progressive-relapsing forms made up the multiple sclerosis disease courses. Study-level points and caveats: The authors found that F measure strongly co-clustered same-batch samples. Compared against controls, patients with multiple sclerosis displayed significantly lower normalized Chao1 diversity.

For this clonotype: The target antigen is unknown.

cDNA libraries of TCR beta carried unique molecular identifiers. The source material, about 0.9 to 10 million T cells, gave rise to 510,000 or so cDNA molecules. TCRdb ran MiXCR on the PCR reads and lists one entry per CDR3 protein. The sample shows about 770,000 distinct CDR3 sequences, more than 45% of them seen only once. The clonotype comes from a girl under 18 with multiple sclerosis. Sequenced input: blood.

CDR3 coding DNA: TGTGCCAGCAGCTTGGTACAGCAAGACTACAAAAACATTCAGTACTTC. Amino acid sequence: CASSLVQQDYKNIQYF. This sequence joins TRBV5-6 and TRBJ2-4; D possibly corresponds to TRBD2 (5 bases). The CDR3 length is 16 residues. Germline CDR1 is SGHDT and CDR2 is YYEEEE. V was cut by 0 bases and J by 3 bases, with 13 bases left in between. The whole variable domain, filled in from reference TRBV5-6 and TRBJ2-4, reads DAGVTQSPTHLIKTRGQQVTLRCSPKSGHDTVSWYQQALGQGPQFIFQYYEEEERQRGNFPDRFSGHQFPNYSSELNVNALLLGDSALYLCASSLVQQDYKNIQYFGAGTRLSVL.